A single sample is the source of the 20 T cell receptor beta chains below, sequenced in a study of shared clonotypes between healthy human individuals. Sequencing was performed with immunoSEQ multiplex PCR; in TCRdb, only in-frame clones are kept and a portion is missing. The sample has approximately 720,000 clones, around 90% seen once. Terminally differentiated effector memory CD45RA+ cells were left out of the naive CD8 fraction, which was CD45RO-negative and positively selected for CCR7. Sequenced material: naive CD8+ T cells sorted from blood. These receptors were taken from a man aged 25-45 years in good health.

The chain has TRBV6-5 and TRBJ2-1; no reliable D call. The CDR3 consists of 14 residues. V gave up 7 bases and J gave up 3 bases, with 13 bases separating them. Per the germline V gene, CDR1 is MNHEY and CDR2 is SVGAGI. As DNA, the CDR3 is TGTGCCAGCAACCCCCAAGGCAGCTACAATGAGCAGTTCTTC. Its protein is CASNPQGSYNEQFF.

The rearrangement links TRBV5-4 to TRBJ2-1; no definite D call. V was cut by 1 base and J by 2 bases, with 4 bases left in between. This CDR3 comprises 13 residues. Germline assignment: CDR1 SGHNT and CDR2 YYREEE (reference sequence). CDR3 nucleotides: TGTGCCAGCAGCTTGTCGGCCTACAATGAGCAGTTCTTC. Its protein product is CASSLSAYNEQFF.

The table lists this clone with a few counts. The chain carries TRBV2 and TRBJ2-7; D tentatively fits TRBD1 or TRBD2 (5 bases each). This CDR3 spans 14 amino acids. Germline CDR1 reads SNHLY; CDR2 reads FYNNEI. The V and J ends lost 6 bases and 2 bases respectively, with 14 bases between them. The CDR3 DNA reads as TGTGCCAGCAGCGGGACCGGAGAACCCTACGAGCAGTACTTC. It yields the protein CASSGTGEPYEQYF.

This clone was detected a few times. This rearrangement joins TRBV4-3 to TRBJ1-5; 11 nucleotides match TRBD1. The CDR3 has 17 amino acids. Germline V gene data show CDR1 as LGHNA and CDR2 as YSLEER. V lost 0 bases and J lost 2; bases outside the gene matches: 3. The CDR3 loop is CASSQDLGQGGNQPQHF. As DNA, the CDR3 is TGCGCCAGCAGCCAAGATTTGGGACAGGGGGGCAATCAGCCCCAGCATTTT.

Here the CDR3 DNA reads TGTGCCAGCAGCGTAGTAGAGGGGTCGGCTGGAAACACCATATATTTT. Residues: CASSVVEGSAGNTIYF. This rearrangement joins TRBV9 to TRBJ1-3, with D perhaps TRBD1 (5 bases). Germline-derived CDR1 and CDR2 are SGDLS and YYNGEE. The CDR3 spans 16 residues. V was cut by 0 bases and J by 2 bases, with 12 bases left in between.

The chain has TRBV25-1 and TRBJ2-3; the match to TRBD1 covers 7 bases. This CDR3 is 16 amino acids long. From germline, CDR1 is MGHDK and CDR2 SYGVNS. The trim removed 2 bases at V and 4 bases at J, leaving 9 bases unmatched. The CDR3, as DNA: TGTGCCAGCAGTGAACCCACGACAGGGTTCGCAGATACGCAGTATTTT. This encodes CASSEPTTGFADTQYF.

This CDR3 is CASSNQGQVFYEQYF. For the CDR3, the DNA is TGTGCCAGCAGCAACCAAGGACAGGTTTTCTACGAGCAGTACTTC. The genes are TRBV7-9 and TRBJ2-7, with 7 bases matching TRBD1. CDR1 is SEHNR, CDR2 FQNEAQ, per germline (reference sequence). This CDR3 has 15 amino acids. The V gene end was trimmed by 5 bases and the J gene end by 3 bases; junction bases not matched to a gene: 10.

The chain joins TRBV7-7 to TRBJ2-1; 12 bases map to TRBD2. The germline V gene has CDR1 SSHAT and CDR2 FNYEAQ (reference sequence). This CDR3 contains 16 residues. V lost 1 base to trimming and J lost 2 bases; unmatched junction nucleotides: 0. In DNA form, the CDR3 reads TGTGCCAGCAGCTTAGGGACTAGCGGGACCTACAATGAGCAGTTCTTC. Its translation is CASSLGTSGTYNEQFF.

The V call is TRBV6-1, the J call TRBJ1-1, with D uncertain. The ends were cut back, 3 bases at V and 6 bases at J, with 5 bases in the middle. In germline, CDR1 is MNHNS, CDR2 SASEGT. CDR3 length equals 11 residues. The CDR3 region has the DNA TGTGCCAGCAGTGACATCTCTGAAGCTTTCTTT. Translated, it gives CASSDISEAFF.

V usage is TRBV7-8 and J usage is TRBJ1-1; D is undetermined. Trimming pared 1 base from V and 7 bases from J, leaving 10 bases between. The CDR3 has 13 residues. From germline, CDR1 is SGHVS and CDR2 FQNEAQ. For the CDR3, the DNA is TGTGCCAGCAGCTTAGTCTTGGGCCGTGAAGCTTTCTTT. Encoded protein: CASSLVLGREAFF.

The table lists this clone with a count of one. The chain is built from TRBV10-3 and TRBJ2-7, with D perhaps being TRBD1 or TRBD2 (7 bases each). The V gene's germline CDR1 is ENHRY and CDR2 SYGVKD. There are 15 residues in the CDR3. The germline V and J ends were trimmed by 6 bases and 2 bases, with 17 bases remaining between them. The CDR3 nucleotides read TGTGCCATCAGCGCTCAGGGGGGAGGGGCCTACGAGCAGTACTTC. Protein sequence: CAISAQGGGAYEQYF.

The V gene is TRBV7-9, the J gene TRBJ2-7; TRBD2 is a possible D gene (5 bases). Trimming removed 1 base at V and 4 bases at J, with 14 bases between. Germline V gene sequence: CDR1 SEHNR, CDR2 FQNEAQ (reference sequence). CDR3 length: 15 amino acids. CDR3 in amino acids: CASSLEVGDRYEQYF. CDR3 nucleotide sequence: TGTGCCAGCAGCTTAGAAGTGGGAGATAGGTACGAGCAGTACTTC.

CDR3 region: CASSYSNGGGQFF. The CDR3 DNA is TGTGCCAGCAGTTACTCGAATGGCGGGGGGCAGTTCTTC. The chain combines TRBV6-5 with TRBJ2-1; 7 bases line up with TRBD2. V lost 0 bases to trimming and J lost 12 bases; unmatched junction nucleotides: 5. Looked up from germline, CDR1 is MNHEY and CDR2 is SVGAGI. The CDR3 runs 13 residues.

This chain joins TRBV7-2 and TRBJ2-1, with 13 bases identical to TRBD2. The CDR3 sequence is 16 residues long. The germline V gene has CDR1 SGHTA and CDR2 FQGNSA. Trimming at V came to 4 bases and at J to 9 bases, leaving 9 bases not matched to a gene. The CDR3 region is CASSSGTSGALGEQFF. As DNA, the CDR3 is TGTGCCAGCAGCTCAGGGACTAGCGGGGCCCTGGGTGAGCAGTTCTTC.

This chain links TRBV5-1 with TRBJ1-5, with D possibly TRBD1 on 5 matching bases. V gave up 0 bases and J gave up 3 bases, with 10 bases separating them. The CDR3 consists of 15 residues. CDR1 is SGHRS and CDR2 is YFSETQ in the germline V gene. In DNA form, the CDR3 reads TGCGCCAGCAGCTTGGTAGGGGCGGACAATCAGCCCCAGCATTTT. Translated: CASSLVGADNQPQHF.

This CDR3 reads CASSEWGAGTGELFF. As DNA, the CDR3 is TGTGCCAGCAGTGAATGGGGCGCGGGCACCGGGGAGCTGTTTTTT. The rearrangement joins TRBV6-1 to TRBJ2-2; D may be TRBD1 or TRBD2 (5 bases each). Germline CDR1 is MNHNS and CDR2 is SASEGT. Trimming took off 2 bases at V and 4 bases at J, with 11 bases between the two ends. The CDR3 has 15 residues.

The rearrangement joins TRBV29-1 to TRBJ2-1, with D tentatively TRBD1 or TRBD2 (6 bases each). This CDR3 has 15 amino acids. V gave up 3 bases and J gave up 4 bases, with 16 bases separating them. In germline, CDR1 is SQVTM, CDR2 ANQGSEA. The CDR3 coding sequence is TGCAGCGTTGACCCGGGGGCTGATAGTTACAATGAGCAGTTCTTC. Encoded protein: CSVDPGADSYNEQFF.

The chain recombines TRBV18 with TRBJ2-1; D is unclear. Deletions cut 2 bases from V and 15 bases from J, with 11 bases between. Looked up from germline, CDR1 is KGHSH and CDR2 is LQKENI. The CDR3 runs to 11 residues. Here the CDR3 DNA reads TGTGCCAGCTCACCAGAGGTGGGAATGTTCTTC. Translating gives CASSPEVGMFF. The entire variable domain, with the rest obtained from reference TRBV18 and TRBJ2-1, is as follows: NAGVMQNPRHLVRRRGQEARLRCSPMKGHSHVYWYRQLPEEGLKFMVYLQKENIIDESGMPKERFSAEFPKEGPSILRIQQVVRGDSAAYFCASSPEVGMFFGPGTRLTVL.

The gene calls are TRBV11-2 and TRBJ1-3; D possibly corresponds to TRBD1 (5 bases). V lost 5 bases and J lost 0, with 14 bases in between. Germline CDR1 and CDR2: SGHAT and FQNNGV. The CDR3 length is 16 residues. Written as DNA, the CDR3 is TGTGCCAGCAGCACCGGTACAGGAAGCTCTGGAAACACCATATATTTT. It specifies CASSTGTGSSGNTIYF.

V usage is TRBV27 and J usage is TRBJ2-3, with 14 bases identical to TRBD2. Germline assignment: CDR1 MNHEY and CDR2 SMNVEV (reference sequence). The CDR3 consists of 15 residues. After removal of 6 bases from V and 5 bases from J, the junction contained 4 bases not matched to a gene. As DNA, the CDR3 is TGTGCCAGCAGCCCGGGACTAGCGGGAGAAGATACGCAGTATTTT. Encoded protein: CASSPGLAGEDTQYF.